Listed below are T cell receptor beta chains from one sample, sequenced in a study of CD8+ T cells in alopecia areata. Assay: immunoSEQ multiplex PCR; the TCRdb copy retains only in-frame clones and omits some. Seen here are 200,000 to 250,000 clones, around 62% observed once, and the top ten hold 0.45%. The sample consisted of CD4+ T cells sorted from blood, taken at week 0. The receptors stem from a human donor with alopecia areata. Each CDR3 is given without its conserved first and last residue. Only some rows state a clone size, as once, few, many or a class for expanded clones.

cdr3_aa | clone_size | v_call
SVDFLARDSVSGYT | . | TRBV29-1
ASSPTGTYDEQY | few | TRBV18
ASSGTGIGLF | few | TRBV7-9
ASSPRAGPYNEQF | few | TRBV9
SAQLAGGSTDTQY | . | TRBV29-1
ASSHTRSKNTEAF | . | TRBV6-5
ASSLERGHYEQY | . | TRBV5-1
ASQGLAGTPVSQETQY | . | TRBV5-1
ASSSTRPGTSGRASPYNEQF | . | TRBV7-3
AWSQLLSNQPQH | . | TRBV30
ASSQRSGTGIYEQY | . | TRBV4-1
AWAGQSNTEAF | . | TRBV30
ASSPRDINEKLF | . | TRBV25-1
ASSPTGLASNEQF | . | TRBV9
ASSPGLAGAYYEQY | . | TRBV5-1
ASSLGLAGGTTDTQY | . | TRBV5-1
ASSPLLGKNGF | . | TRBV7-9
ASSYSSGDSQY | . | TRBV6-5
AWSWRRNTEAF | . | TRBV30
ASSQDTGLLRRGYT | . | TRBV4-1
AWSRGLAGGFGF | . | TRBV30
ASSPDRYNSPLH | . | TRBV7-2
ASGDYGYT | . | TRBV7-9
AWSGSLGDTQY | . | TRBV30
AISEKYGEQY | . | TRBV10-3
ASSLVGRAVYGYT | . | TRBV5-6
ASRGSYEQY | . | TRBV6-5
ASSRGGEQF | . | TRBV4-1
ASSLLNYASYEQY | . | TRBV27
ASSQDRSSGSDEQF | . | TRBV4-1
ASSRPRSGGFNNEQF | . | TRBV4-1
ASSLIDTEAF | . | TRBV5-6
ASMKRTSGSLDEQY | once | TRBV2
ASRQGPNQPQH | . | TRBV5-1
ASSDEGAEAF | . | TRBV19
SVHGLMNTEAF | . | TRBV29-1
AWSGINEQF | few | TRBV30
SVAVSGGLSYNEQF | few | TRBV29-1
ASSSGLAVYNEQF | . | TRBV9
ASSRQGLYEQY | . | TRBV19
ASSEGTYRGTYEQY | . | TRBV2
ASSATGLRGEQY | many | TRBV7-9
ASSVGGPGQGIYEQY | . | TRBV9
ASSAKPPRVATNEKLF | once | TRBV5-1
ASSLSPHLGLSSYEQY | . | TRBV27
ASSQSRDKKYQPQH | few | TRBV23-1
ASTKGGVYNEQF | . | TRBV9
ASSPTGTSGIDEQY | . | TRBV27
ASSVGNRETQY | few | TRBV7-8
ASRDATQGSYGYT | . | TRBV28
ASSVEGGDQPQH | . | TRBV2
ASSVGLGPNQPQH | . | TRBV9
ASSLAVGITAQETQY | few | TRBV7-9
ATSRERRGNQPQH | . | TRBV15
ASGLEGPGKTQY | . | TRBV12-5
ASSLALTSGRTNNEQF | few | TRBV7-8
ATSRGGPSTDTQY | . | TRBV15
ASSPDRIGNTEAF | . | TRBV18
SVQGMNTEAF | . | TRBV29-1
ASSQMTSRNEQF | few | TRBV5-1